A single sample gave rise to the 14 T cell receptor beta chains below, sequenced in a study of blood T cell repertoires in COVID-19. This table comes from immunoSEQ multiplex PCR, and its TCRdb copy is limited to in-frame clones, with some not included. The sample contains 350,000 to 400,000 clones, about 90% of which appear only once. The specimen was PBMCs or T cells enriched from blood (not recorded which). The source of these receptors is a woman younger than 45 who had recovered from COVID-19.

The chain uses TRBV11-2 and TRBJ1-1, with 8 bases that match TRBD1. CDR3 length: 15 amino acids. Germline V CDR1 and CDR2: SGHAT, FQNNGV. Unmatched junction bases numbered 6, after V lost 1 base and J lost 5 bases. For the CDR3, the DNA is TGTGCCAGCAGCTTAGCCAGGGGGCATTTAACTGAAGCTTTCTTT. Residues: CASSLARGHLTEAFF.

This rearrangement joins TRBV19 to TRBJ1-4, with 7 bases matching TRBD1. CDR1 and CDR2 (germline): LNHDA, SQIVND (reference sequence). The CDR3 is made up of 18 amino acids. J gave up 10 bases and V 4 bases, and 21 bases lay outside the gene matches. For the CDR3, the DNA is TGTGCCAGTAGTACTACTGTAATTCGGGACAGTTTAATAGGAAAACTGTTTTTT. It codes for CASSTTVIRDSLIGKLFF.

The gene calls are TRBV4-1 and TRBJ2-7; TRBD2 aligns across 8 bases. Trimming at V came to 1 base and at J to 4 bases, leaving 6 bases not matched to a gene. The CDR3 contains 15 residues. Germline V CDR1 and CDR2: MGHRA, YSYEKL. CDR3 sequence: CASSQGSGGGYEQYF. CDR3 DNA: TGCGCCAGCAGCCAAGGGAGCGGGGGCGGTTACGAGCAGTACTTC.

The chain joins TRBV11-2 to TRBJ2-7, with 11 bases aligning to TRBD2. The CDR3 contains 15 residues. Germline loops: CDR1 SGHAT, CDR2 FQNNGV. Trimming cost V 4 bases and J 3 bases; bases outside gene matches: 5. The CDR3 region is CASSSGTSGLYEQYF. CDR3 DNA: TGTGCCAGCAGCTCCGGGACTAGCGGACTCTACGAGCAGTACTTC.

V usage is TRBV2 and J usage is TRBJ2-3; D call uncertain. The CDR3 spans 12 residues. The V end lost 6 bases, the J end lost 0 bases, and 4 bases lay between the germline ends. Germline CDR1 and CDR2: SNHLY and FYNNEI. CDR3 nucleotide sequence: TGTGCCAGCAGGAGGAGCACAGATACGCAGTATTTT. Protein sequence: CASRRSTDTQYF.

V is TRBV6-5 and J is TRBJ1-1, with D unresolved. The CDR3 length is 14 residues. V was pared by 0 bases and J by 8 bases, with 13 bases between. Germline CDR1 MNHEY, CDR2 SVGAGI. For the CDR3, the DNA is TGTGCCAGCAGTTACTCAGCGGTTGGAGGGGAAGCTTTCTTT. It yields the protein CASSYSAVGGEAFF.

This chain connects TRBV19 to TRBJ1-1; D not resolved. Germline V gene sequence: CDR1 LNHDA, CDR2 SQIVND (reference sequence). The CDR3 covers 14 residues. Deletions cut 1 base from V and 3 bases from J, with 9 bases between. The CDR3 DNA sequence: TGTGCCAGTAGTATAGGACCGGGAGACACTGAAGCTTTCTTT. Translated: CASSIGPGDTEAFF.

V gene TRBV6-4 combines with J gene TRBJ1-2, with 9 bases aligning to TRBD1. V was pared by 11 bases and J by 4 bases, with 14 bases of the junction left unmatched. The CDR3 sequence is 15 residues long. Per the germline V gene, CDR1 is MRHNA and CDR2 is SNTAGT. As DNA, the CDR3 is TGTGCCCTGGGGGGGGGACAGGGTGAACCCTATGGCTACACCTTC. Translated, it gives CALGGGQGEPYGYTF.

The rearrangement uses TRBV6-6 and TRBJ1-1; D is unresolved. Germline V gene data show CDR1 as MNHNY and CDR2 as SVGAGI (reference sequence). CDR3 length: 13 residues. V shed 6 bases and J shed 2 bases, with 10 bases lying between them. Here the CDR3 DNA reads TGTGCCAGCAGCCCGCGAGAAAACACTGAAGCTTTCTTT. This gives the protein CASSPRENTEAFF.

This clone was seen more than once but under ten times. This chain connects TRBV7-9 to TRBJ2-7; 12 nucleotides agree with TRBD2. Trimming cost V 5 bases and J 2 bases; bases outside gene matches: 4. Germline loops: CDR1 SEHNR, CDR2 FQNEAQ (reference sequence). CDR3 length: 15 residues. The CDR3 DNA follows: TGTGCCAGCAGCGCGGGACTAGCGGGTACCTACGAGCAGTACTTC. Protein sequence: CASSAGLAGTYEQYF.

The rearrangement uses TRBV7-9 and TRBJ2-1; a weak D match, TRBD2 (7 bases). Germline CDR1 and CDR2: SEHNR and FQNEAQ (reference sequence). This CDR3 has 16 residues. V was cut by 2 bases and J by 4 bases, with 15 bases left in between. Written as DNA, the CDR3 is TGTGCCAGCAGCTTAATTTCGCGGGGGCCGTACAATGAGCAGTTCTTC. It specifies CASSLISRGPYNEQFF. Full variable domain (remainder filled in from reference TRBV7-9 and TRBJ2-1): DTGVSQNPRHKITKRGQNVTFRCDPISEHNRLYWYRQTLGQGPEFLTYFQNEAQLEKSRLLSDRFSAERPKGSFSTLEIQRTEQGDSAMYLCASSLISRGPYNEQFFGPGTRLTVL.

The chain is built from TRBV3-1 (or the pseudogene TRBV3-2) and TRBJ1-5; 8 nucleotides match TRBD1. Germline V CDR1 and CDR2: LGHDT, YNNKEL (reference sequence). With V trimmed by 1 base and J by 4 bases, 6 bases remained unmatched. This CDR3 region has 16 residues. CDR3 DNA sequence: TGTGCCAGCAGCCAAGGCGATACAGGGGGGAATCAGCCCCAGCATTTT. This translates into CASSQGDTGGNQPQHF.

V gene TRBV11-2 combines with J gene TRBJ2-7; D gene ambiguous. Germline CDR1 reads SGHAT; CDR2 reads FQNNGV. Trimming shortened V by 6 bases and J by 4 bases, and 10 bases separated the two germline ends. This CDR3 comprises 12 residues. CDR3 loop: CASSHEAYEQYF. The CDR3 region has the DNA TGTGCCAGCAGTCACGAGGCATACGAGCAGTACTTC.

V and J are TRBV27 and TRBJ2-6; 8 bases line up with TRBD1. This CDR3 is built from 18 residues. Germline V lookup: CDR1 MNHEY, CDR2 SMNVEV (reference sequence). V was clipped by 2 bases and J by 0 bases; unmatched bases: 6. The CDR3 protein is CASSLGGQGSSGANVLTF. The CDR3 nucleotides read TGTGCCAGCAGTTTAGGAGGACAGGGAAGCTCTGGGGCCAACGTCCTGACTTTC. The whole variable domain, filled in from reference TRBV27 and TRBJ2-6, reads EAQVTQNPRYLITVTGKKLTVTCSQNMNHEYMSWYRQDPGLGLRQIYYSMNVEVTDKGDVPEGYKVSRKEKRNFPLILESPSPNQTSLYFCASSLGGQGSSGANVLTFGAGSRLTVL.